Below, 10 T cell receptor beta chains from the same sample are listed, as sequenced in a study of T cell repertoires in cytomegalovirus infection. From the reads, TCRdb called clonotypes with MiXCR, one entry per CDR3 protein. This sample has about 230,000 distinct CDR3 sequences, with 20% to 25% found just once. Sequencing used CD8+ T cells from PBMCs. Receptor source: a human donor in good health (CMV status not recorded). Some clones in this sample may be carry-over from other donors' samples.

This clonotype showed up many times. The gene calls are TRBV6-2 or TRBV6-3 and TRBJ2-1, with D possibly matching TRBD1 (6 bases). V lost 2 bases, J lost 4 bases, and 15 bases lay in between. The CDR3 consists of 16 residues. Germline values: CDR1 MNHEY, CDR2 SVGEGT. The CDR3 spells CASSYLSQGTYNEQFF. DNA for the CDR3: TGTGCCAGCAGTTACCTCTCGCAGGGGACATACAATGAGCAGTTCTTC.

This chain uses TRBV29-1 with TRBJ2-1; possibly TRBD2 for D (5 bases). CDR3 length equals 11 residues. The germline CDR1 and CDR2 sequences are SQVTM and ANQGSEA. Trimming stripped 4 bases from V and 13 bases from J, with 14 bases between. CDR3 sequence reads: CSVGNGAEQFF. DNA of the CDR3: TGCAGCGTTGGTAACGGAGCGGAACAGTTCTTC.

A few counts support this clonotype. The genes are TRBV4-1 and TRBJ1-1; D is ambiguous. The CDR3 covers 15 residues. The V and J ends lost 1 base and 5 bases respectively, with 14 bases between them. CDR1 is MGHRA, CDR2 YSYEKL, per germline. CDR3 sequence: CASSQAWESGTEAFF. Here the CDR3 DNA reads TGCGCCAGCAGCCAAGCCTGGGAGAGTGGAACTGAAGCTTTCTTT.

The chain is built from TRBV25-1 and TRBJ2-7, with a weak D call TRBD2 (6 bases). V was pared by 1 base and J by 0 bases, with 10 bases between. CDR3 size: 15 residues. The germline gives CDR1 MGHDK, CDR2 SYGVNS. CDR3 sequence: CASSESPGDSYEQYF. CDR3 in DNA: TGTGCCAGCAGTGAATCCCCGGGAGACTCCTACGAGCAGTACTTC.

The chain employs TRBV11-1 and TRBJ1-1; TRBD1 might be the D (5 bases). V was pared by 0 bases and J by 7 bases, with 15 bases between. The CDR3 consists of 15 residues. Germline values: CDR1 SGHAT, CDR2 FQDESV (reference sequence). CDR3 sequence (DNA): TGTGCCAGCAGCTTAGCTGGGACCCCGGCCGTTGAAGCTTTCTTT. It is translated as CASSLAGTPAVEAFF.

This clonotype was detected a few times. The genes are TRBV6-6 and TRBJ2-7; the D call may be TRBD1 or TRBD2 (5 bases each). V was shortened by 0 bases and J by 5 bases, with 14 bases between the two germline ends. The germline gives CDR1 MNHNY, CDR2 SVGAGI (reference sequence). This CDR3 region has 15 residues. CDR3 region: CASSYSDGTVHEQYF. CDR3 sequence (DNA): TGTGCCAGCAGTTACTCTGATGGGACGGTCCACGAGCAGTACTTC.

This clonotype occurred many times. The V call is TRBV28, the J call TRBJ1-5; 12 positions match TRBD1. The length of the CDR3 is 16 residues. From germline, CDR1 is MDHEN and CDR2 SYDVKM. With V trimmed by 4 bases and J by 5 bases, 6 bases remained unmatched. This CDR3 is CASSSGTGGAYQPQHF. The CDR3 DNA reads TGTGCCAGCAGTTCCGGGACAGGGGGCGCCTATCAGCCCCAGCATTTT.

The V and J genes are TRBV14 and TRBJ2-1; 7 bases line up with TRBD1. The V and J ends lost 1 base and 3 bases, in that order; junction bases with no gene match: 6. This CDR3 is built from 16 residues. Germline V gives CDR1 SGHDN, CDR2 FVKESK. This chain's CDR3 is CASSQGGQNFYNEQFF. DNA for the CDR3: TGTGCCAGCAGCCAAGGGGGACAGAACTTCTACAATGAGCAGTTCTTC.

This clonotype has a count of ten or more. This sequence joins TRBV7-8 and TRBJ2-1; D call uncertain. Germline V gene sequence: CDR1 SGHVS, CDR2 FQNEAQ. The ends were cut back, 0 bases at V and 9 bases at J, with 9 bases in the middle. The CDR3 is 13 amino acids. The chain's CDR3 is CASSLALVGEQFF. CDR3 nucleotide sequence: TGTGCCAGCAGCTTAGCGCTGGTGGGTGAGCAGTTCTTC.

This clonotype turned up a few times. V is TRBV9 and J is TRBJ2-1; 7 positions match TRBD2. The germline gives CDR1 SGDLS, CDR2 YYNGEE. The CDR3 loop spans 14 amino acids. Trimming at V came to 4 bases and at J to 7 bases, leaving 8 bases not matched to a gene. CDR3 nucleotide sequence: TGTGCCAGCAGCTCCTCGGGAGGCAGAAATGAGCAGTTCTTC. It specifies CASSSSGGRNEQFF.